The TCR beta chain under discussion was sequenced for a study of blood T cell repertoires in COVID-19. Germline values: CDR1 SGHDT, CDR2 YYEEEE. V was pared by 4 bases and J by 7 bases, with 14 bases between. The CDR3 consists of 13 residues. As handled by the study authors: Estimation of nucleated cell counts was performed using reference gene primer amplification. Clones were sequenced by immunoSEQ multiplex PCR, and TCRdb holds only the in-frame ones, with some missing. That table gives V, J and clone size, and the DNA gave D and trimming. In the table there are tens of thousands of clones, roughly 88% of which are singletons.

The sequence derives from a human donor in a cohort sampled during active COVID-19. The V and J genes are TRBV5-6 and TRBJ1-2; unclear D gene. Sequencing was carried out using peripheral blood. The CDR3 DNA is TGTGCCAGCAGCCTCCGGTCCCCGTTTGGCTACACCTTC. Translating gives CASSLRSPFGYTF. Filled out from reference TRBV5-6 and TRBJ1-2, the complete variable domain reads DAGVTQSPTHLIKTRGQQVTLRCSPKSGHDTVSWYQQALGQGPQFIFQYYEEEERQRGNFPDRFSGHQFPNYSSELNVNALLLGDSALYLCASSLRSPFGYTFGSGTRLTVV.